The text below deals with one TCR beta chain. The antigen is unknown. Primers included in the PCR were 60 Vbeta and 13 Jbeta primers. Sequencing used immunoSEQ multiplex PCR; TCRdb keeps in-frame clones, though not all of them. The data show 120,000 or so clones, with 81% seen just once and 1.8% held by the top ten. This sample was included in a study of cytomegalovirus exposure and HLA in healthy donors. At the level of the study: Assignment to the Caucasian-associated ancestry cluster applied to 75% to 85% of the 300 to 500 genotyped donors. Regarding the study as a whole: Cytomegalovirus-associated TCR beta chains were listed, numbering some 170.

The TCR originated in a man aged 18-30 years in good health and CMV-seronegative. Specimen: PBMCs.

CDR3: CASSFPGGGEAFF. The CDR3 bases are TGTGCCAGCAGCTTCCCAGGGGGTGGTGAAGCTTTCTTT. The genes are TRBV7-8 and TRBJ1-1, with TRBD1 matching over 7 bases. The J segment lost 7 bases and the V segment lost 3 bases, leaving 5 bases of the junction unmatched. The CDR3 length is 13 residues. Germline CDR1 reads SGHVS; CDR2 reads FQNEAQ.